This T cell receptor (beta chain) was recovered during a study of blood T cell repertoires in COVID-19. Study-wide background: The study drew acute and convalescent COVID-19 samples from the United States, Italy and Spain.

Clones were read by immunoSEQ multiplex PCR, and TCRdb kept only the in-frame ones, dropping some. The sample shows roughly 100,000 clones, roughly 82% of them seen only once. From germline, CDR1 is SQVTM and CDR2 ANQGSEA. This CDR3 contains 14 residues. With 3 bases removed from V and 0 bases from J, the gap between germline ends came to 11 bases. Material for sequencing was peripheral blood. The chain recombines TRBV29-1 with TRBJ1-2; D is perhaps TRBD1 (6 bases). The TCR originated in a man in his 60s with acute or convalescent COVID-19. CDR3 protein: CSVDTGNPNYGYTF. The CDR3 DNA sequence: TGCAGCGTTGACACAGGGAACCCTAACTATGGCTACACCTTC.